This T cell receptor (beta chain) was sequenced for a study of blood T cell repertoires in COVID-19 (TCRdb year 2020). Looking at the study overall: Samples from collaborators originated in the United States, Italy and Spain and spanned both the acute and convalescent phases of COVID-19. The samples were drawn from the first 160 participants of the ongoing ImmuneRACE study and from some 1,300 subjects provided by 6 global collaborators. Where available, HLA class I and class II types were obtained from metadata supplied by the sample provider rather than from assay-based typing. The prospective study material was composed of cDNA or gDNA derived from T cells, B-cell-depleted T cells, or PBMCs. The repertoires were released in a freely available public database meant as a resource for research on the immune response to SARS-CoV-2. Subjects who had been exposed to COVID-19, were actively infected with it, or had recovered from it provided the deeply sampled blood TCRbeta repertoires that made up the dataset. The sample metadata nearly always contained a de-identified subject ID, COVID-19 status, age in years and sex. Beyond this particular receptor, the publication reports: The quantity of clinical and demographic metadata differed by source and by participant and was supplied without curation.

As regards this clone: No antigen is known for it. It has no much larger one-base neighbor in the sample; base qualities were not kept.

TCRbeta CDR3 regions were amplified from genomic DNA by means of the immunoSEQ Assay, a bias-controlled multiplex PCR. The authors' pipeline ran thus. The number of nucleated cells in each sample was estimated from the amplification of reference gene primers within the assay. To quantify the absolute abundance of each unique TCRbeta CDR3 rearrangement, sequence reads were collapsed and filtered. For each sample, productive Simpson clonality was calculated by taking the square root of Simpson's diversity index across productive rearrangements. TCRdb provides this immuneACCESS table in a form limited to in-frame rearrangements. Some clones are lacking; in checked studies, under half of them reflect an unresolved V gene, and why the rest are absent is not known. D and trimming come from the DNA, and the V and J calls and clone size come from that table. Within this sample are roughly 380,000 clones, with more than 85% of them counted one time only. The biggest ten clones account for about 3% of the sample.

Participants in the prospective study were enrolled through a virtual design, were aged roughly 18 to 100 years, and lived in approximately 24 United States geographic areas. In the prospective study, participants were assigned to cohorts based on the clinical history participants reported in a screening survey and a study questionnaire. For ImmuneRACE Cohort 3, a participant was defined as recovered based on two consecutive negative NP/OP PCR tests, clearance by a healthcare professional, or resolution of symptoms. Mobile phlebotomists in the prospective study collected whole blood, serum and a nasopharyngeal or oropharyngeal swab from every participant. Prospective study participants could optionally give additional blood draws and questionnaires over an approximately 2-month period. Blood samples from the prospective study were shipped frozen or at room temperature prior to DNA extraction. V loses 6 bases at its end and J loses 0 bases; junction bases beyond the gene matches: 1. There are 16 amino acids in the CDR3, from cysteine to phenylalanine inclusive. Only CDR3 DNA is held: 48 bases, read in frame from base 1. Reading the germline V gene gives CDR1 SNHLY and CDR2 FYNNEI.

This sequence was found in a woman aged 30 to 39 who had recovered from COVID-19. The sequenced material came from PBMCs or T cells enriched from blood (not recorded which). The rearranged chain carries TRBV2 and TRBJ2-6; TRBD2 agrees with 11 junctional bases. DNA sequence: TGTGCCAGCAGGGGACTAGCGGCCTCTGGGGCCAACGTCCTGACTTTC. This translates into CASRGLAASGANVLTF. Joined to the reference TRBV2 and TRBJ2-6 proteins, this CDR3 gives the full variable domain: EPEVTQTPSHQVTQMGQEVILRCVPISNHLYFYWYRQILGQKVEFLVSFYNNEISEKSEIFDDQFSVERPDGSNFTLKIRSTKLEDSAMYFCASRGLAASGANVLTFGAGSRLTVL.